Each of the 17 T cell receptor beta chains below was sequenced from the same sample in a study of identical twins' blood T cells. TCRdb ran MiXCR on the 5' RACE reads and lists one entry per CDR3 protein. The repertoire holds fewer than 450,000 distinct CDR3 sequences, with about 28% as singletons. The specimen sequenced was PBMCs. Receptors originate from a woman aged 18-49 years in good health.

This clonotype was counted ten times or more. This sequence joins TRBV6-1 and TRBJ1-1; D not certain. The CDR3 sequence is 12 residues long. Germline lookup yields CDR1 MNHNS and CDR2 SASEGT. The V end lost 7 bases, the J end lost 0 bases, and 6 bases lay between the germline ends. The CDR3 nucleotides are TGTGCCAGCAAGGGCATGAACACTGAAGCTTTCTTT. This translates into CASKGMNTEAFF.

This clonotype was counted at least ten times. CDR3 region: CSVRQAQGGTEAFF. CDR3 DNA: TGCAGCGTCCGACAGGCCCAGGGGGGCACTGAAGCTTTCTTT. The V and J genes are TRBV29-1 and TRBJ1-1; TRBD1 agrees at 7 bases. Germline CDR1 and CDR2: SQVTM and ANQGSEA. Germline trimming cut 6 bases from V and 4 bases from J; bases unmatched to any gene: 11. This CDR3 contains 14 residues. The variable domain in full, with the rest retrieved from reference TRBV29-1 and TRBJ1-1, is SAVISQKPSRDICQRGTSLTIQCQVDSQVTMMFWYRQQPGQSLTLIATANQGSEATYESGFVIDKFPISRPNLTFSTLTVSNMSPEDSSIYLCSVRQAQGGTEAFFGQGTRLTVV.

This clonotype was observed a handful of times. This CDR3 is missing its conserved last phenylalanine or tryptophan, likely due to a read error. The chain combines TRBV4-3 with TRBJ2-4; TRBD2 matches 9 bases. The trim removed 4 bases at V and 3 bases at J, leaving 7 bases unmatched. The CDR3 has 16 residues. Germline CDR1 LGHNA, CDR2 YSLEER. The CDR3 region has the DNA TGCGCCAGCAGCCGGGGTAGCGGGAGTGGCAAAAACATTCAGTACCTC. Its translation: CASSRGSGSGKNIQYL.

This chain uses TRBV6-5 with TRBJ2-2, with 9 bases that match TRBD2. Germline values: CDR1 MNHEY, CDR2 SVGAGI. The CDR3 runs 15 residues. V shed 6 bases and J 3 bases; nucleotides not matched to a gene: 5. CDR3 DNA: TGTGCCAGCAGGAATAGCGGGAGATACACCGGGGAGCTGTTTTTT. This encodes CASRNSGRYTGELFF.

This clonotype was counted a few times. V and J are TRBV7-3 and TRBJ1-1, with D perhaps TRBD1 (6 bases). The CDR3 is 14 amino acids. Deletions cut 3 bases from V and 4 bases from J, with 12 bases between. The germline V gene has CDR1 SGHTA and CDR2 FQGTGA. The CDR3 DNA reads TGTGCCAGCAGCTTCAACAGGGTCGGCACTGAAGCTTTCTTT. Translation: CASSFNRVGTEAFF.

This clonotype was observed a few times. The rearrangement uses TRBV3-1 and TRBJ1-1; D uncertain. CDR1 is LGHDT and CDR2 is YNNKEL in the germline V gene (reference sequence). V was pared by 2 bases and J by 4 bases, with 11 bases between. CDR3 length: 14 amino acids. In DNA, the CDR3 is TGTGCCAGCAGCCAAATGGGAGCGGCCACTGAAGCTTTCTTT. Its translation is CASSQMGAATEAFF.

The chain combines TRBV7-2 with TRBJ2-1; the D gene is possibly TRBD2 (6 bases). This CDR3 region has 14 residues. Per the germline V gene, CDR1 is SGHTA and CDR2 is FQGNSA. V shed 10 bases and J shed 0 bases, with 13 bases lying between them. DNA for the CDR3: TGTGCCACCCCCGGGACTGGCTCCTACAATGAGCAGTTCTTC. Amino acids: CATPGTGSYNEQFF.

For this clonotype: This clone may be a read error of a much larger clone one base away. This is likely a read error, given that the CDR3 carries no conserved phenylalanine or tryptophan at its end. The V gene is TRBV11-3, the J gene TRBJ1-1, with D possibly matching TRBD1 (5 bases). Germline CDR1 SGHNT, CDR2 YENEEA. Trimming removed 6 bases at V and 7 bases at J, with 12 bases between. This CDR3 comprises 12 residues. CDR3 loop: CASREGSFEAFV. The CDR3 bases are TGTGCCAGCAGAGAGGGGTCCTTTGAAGCTTTCGTT.

A remark on this clonotype: At one end the junction does not follow the germline gene, possibly because of a read error. V is TRBV7-2 and J is TRBJ1-5; D is ambiguous. CDR1 SGHTA and CDR2 FQGNSA come from the germline V gene. The CDR3 loop spans 15 amino acids. CDR3 sequence reads: CVSTEYGLSSQPQHF. CDR3 coding DNA: TGTGTCAGCACCGAGTATGGACTTAGCAGTCAGCCCCAGCATTTT.

In this sample, this clonotype turned up a few times. V and J are TRBV20-1 and TRBJ2-5; D perhaps matches TRBD2 (6 bases). Germline CDR1 DFQATT, CDR2 SNEGSKA (reference sequence). CDR3 length equals 12 residues. The CDR3 is CSSRWGGETQYF. The CDR3 DNA is TGCTCCAGCCGGTGGGGAGGAGAGACCCAGTACTTC.

This chain uses TRBV6-2 or TRBV6-3 with TRBJ2-3; D unresolved. Germline V CDR1 and CDR2: MNHEY, SVGEGT. This CDR3 region has 14 residues. V lost 5 bases, J lost 5 bases, and 14 bases lay in between. The CDR3 DNA reads TGTGCCAGCAGTCTGGGGTCTGCAGGAGATACGCAGTATTTT. Its translation: CASSLGSAGDTQYF.

As for this clonotype: Compared with germline, one end of the junction differs, possibly owing to a read error. V and J are TRBV20-1 and TRBJ1-2; D perhaps matches TRBD1 (5 bases). Germline CDR1 and CDR2: DFQATT and SNEGSKA (reference sequence). The CDR3 covers 12 residues. This chain's CDR3 is CISGEGHYGYTF. The CDR3, as DNA: TGTATAAGTGGCGAGGGACACTATGGCTACACCTTC.

The table lists this clonotype with a count of one. The chain has TRBV11-2 and TRBJ1-1, with 7 bases matching TRBD1. V trimming: 4 bases; J trimming: 11 bases; junction bases outside the gene matches: 19. Per the germline V gene, CDR1 is SGHAT and CDR2 is FQNNGV. CDR3 length: 16 amino acids. CDR3 DNA sequence: TGTGCCAGCAGCTCGCCAGGAAGGGACAGCCTAGGAGGGGCTTTCTTT. It codes for CASSSPGRDSLGGAFF.

This clonotype was counted ten times or more. The chain uses TRBV5-1 and TRBJ2-3; D may be TRBD2 (6 bases). Looked up from germline, CDR1 is SGHRS and CDR2 is YFSETQ. Trimming left V 4 bases short and J 3 bases short, with 21 bases between. The CDR3 covers 17 residues. Here the CDR3 DNA reads TGCGCCAGCAGCGCCTATGGACTTGGGAGGAGTACAGATACGCAGTATTTT. Translated, it gives CASSAYGLGRSTDTQYF.

The chain links TRBV27 to TRBJ1-1, with D unresolved. This CDR3 comprises 14 residues. Looked up from germline, CDR1 is MNHEY and CDR2 is SMNVEV (reference sequence). V was pared by 6 bases and J by 4 bases, with 15 bases between. This CDR3 reads CASSPIWGSTEAFF. CDR3 nucleotide sequence: TGTGCCAGCAGCCCAATATGGGGTAGCACTGAAGCTTTCTTT.

This clonotype was counted many times. The rearrangement uses TRBV10-3 and TRBJ1-1, with D possibly being TRBD1 (6 bases). Germline V CDR1 and CDR2: ENHRY, SYGVKD. Trimming removed 4 bases at V and 1 base at J, with 10 bases between. The CDR3 consists of 14 residues. The CDR3 DNA reads as TGTGCCATCAGTGGTCCGGGGGCGAACACTGAAGCTTTCTTT. Translated, it gives CAISGPGANTEAFF.

This clonotype was counted a few times. V and J are TRBV5-1 and TRBJ2-1; D perhaps matches TRBD2 (6 bases). The CDR3 loop spans 14 amino acids. The germline CDR1 and CDR2 sequences are SGHRS and YFSETQ. Trimming stripped 2 bases from V and 7 bases from J, with 13 bases between. In DNA, the CDR3 is TGCGCCAGCAGCTTCGGGGGTCTGGGGAATGAGCAGTTCTTC. Translation gives CASSFGGLGNEQFF.